This entry concerns a single TCR beta chain. The data were taken from a study of T cell changes during pregnancy in multiple sclerosis. The CDR3 has 17 amino acids. The ends lost 2 bases at V and 2 bases at J; junction bases unmatched: 12. Per germline, CDR1 SGHTA and CDR2 FQGTGA. Method: immunoSEQ multiplex PCR; TCRdb's copy keeps in-frame clones and lacks some. The sample holds more than 55,000 clones, 90% to 95% seen once. This specimen consisted of peripheral blood, obtained in the first trimester of pregnancy. This receptor was taken from a female donor with multiple sclerosis, enrolled in a pregnancy study. V gene TRBV7-3 combines with J gene TRBJ2-7; 7 positions agree with TRBD2. CDR3: CASSLRARGSGAYEQYF. In DNA, the CDR3 is TGTGCCAGCAGCTTACGGGCCCGGGGCAGCGGGGCCTACGAGCAGTACTTC.